This T cell receptor beta chain was sequenced in a study of blood T cell repertoires in COVID-19 (dated by TCRdb to 2018 to 2020). With respect to the entire study: Samples covering the acute and convalescent phases of COVID-19 were provided by collaborators in the United States, Italy and Spain. Nearly every sample came with metadata listing a de-identified subject ID, COVID-19 status, age in years and sex. The repertoires were made available in a free public database intended to serve as a resource for research on the immune response to SARS-CoV-2. Samples were obtained from the ongoing ImmuneRACE study (first 160 participants) and from some 1,300 subjects provided by 6 global collaborators. Deeply sampled blood TCRbeta repertoires from subjects exposed to, actively infected with, or recovered from COVID-19 were included in the dataset. Where HLA class I and class II types were available, the types were taken from metadata supplied by the sample provider, not from assay-based typing. The material from the prospective study consisted of cDNA or gDNA derived from T cells, B-cell-depleted T cells, or PBMCs. The investigation overall reported the following: The amount of clinical and demographic metadata varied by source and participant and was provided uncurated.

Looking up the germline V gene (reference sequence) yields CDR1 LNHDA and CDR2 SQIVND. V sheds 3 bases and J sheds 3 bases, leaving 9 bases between their ends. The CDR3 starts with the cysteine, ends with the phenylalanine, and has 13 residues. Kept here is only the CDR3 DNA, which spans 39 bases and is read in frame from base 1. The collaborating institutions used their own protocols to collect whole blood in K2EDTA tubes. Collaborator samples were shipped for TCRbeta analysis as frozen whole blood, isolated PBMCs, or DNA extracted from either sample type. TCRbeta CDR3 regions were amplified from genomic DNA by means of the immunoSEQ Assay, a bias-controlled multiplex PCR. In the source study's methods: The number of nucleated cells in each sample was estimated by amplification of reference gene primers within the assay. To quantify the absolute abundance of each unique TCRbeta CDR3 rearrangement, sequence reads were collapsed and filtered. For each sample, productive Simpson clonality was calculated as the square root of Simpson's diversity index across productive rearrangements. TCRdb retrieved this table from immuneACCESS and kept in-frame rearrangements only. Not all clones are present; in checked studies, unresolved V genes account for under half, and no reason is known for the remainder. The V and J calls and clone size come from that table; D and trimming were worked out from the DNA. The sample profile shows tens of thousands of clones; approximately 90% of them were found once. About 2.5% of the sample belongs to the ten largest clones.

As to this clone: Its cognate antigen has yet to be identified. Per-base quality was not reported, and no clone a single base away is much larger than it.

The sample was peripheral blood. The TCR was taken from a human donor with active COVID-19. The donor label of this sample is uncertain. This receptor chain uses TRBV19 and TRBJ2-7, and the D gene may be TRBD1, 5 bases matching. The DNA reads TGTGCCAGTAGTATGGGCCAGGGCTACGAGCAGTACTTC. Protein translation: CASSMGQGYEQYF.